The 15 T cell receptor beta chains given below trace back to one sample, sequenced in a study of T cell responses to AZD1222 COVID-19 vaccine. Profiling relied on immunoSEQ multiplex PCR, and the TCRdb table lists in-frame clones only, not all of them. The sample yields over 120,000 clones, 85% to 95% seen once. The sequences come from peripheral blood, collected after recovery from COVID-19. The receptors derive from an adult who had recovered from COVID-19.

This chain uses TRBV18 with TRBJ2-3, with 9 positions matching TRBD1. This CDR3 comprises 15 residues. Germline values: CDR1 KGHSH, CDR2 LQKENI. V lost 8 bases to trimming and J lost 1 base; unmatched junction nucleotides: 7. Here the CDR3 DNA reads TGTGCCAGCCGGACAGGGGAATGGGGCACAGATACGCAGTATTTT. Amino acids: CASRTGEWGTDTQYF.

The rearrangement joins TRBV5-1 to TRBJ2-1; 7 bases agree with TRBD2. CDR3 size: 17 residues. V trimming: 0 bases; J trimming: 2 bases; junction bases outside the gene matches: 8. Germline V lookup: CDR1 SGHRS, CDR2 YFSETQ. The CDR3 spells CASSLDLGGSTYNEQFF. In DNA, the CDR3 is TGCGCCAGCAGCTTGGATCTGGGGGGGTCAACCTACAATGAGCAGTTCTTC.

The chain carries TRBV7-2 and TRBJ2-6, with a possible D match to TRBD1 (5 bases). V shed 6 bases and J shed 0 bases, with 15 bases lying between them. The length of the CDR3 is 17 residues. The V gene's germline CDR1 is SGHTA and CDR2 FQGNSA. The CDR3 sequence: CASRFGHPGSGANVLTF. The CDR3 bases are TGTGCCAGCAGATTCGGACACCCCGGCTCTGGGGCCAACGTCCTGACTTTC.

The V and J genes are TRBV9 and TRBJ2-1, with 10 positions matching TRBD1. CDR1 and CDR2 from the germline V gene are SGDLS and YYNGEE. The CDR3 has 17 amino acids. Trimming at V came to 3 bases and at J to 9 bases, leaving 15 bases not matched to a gene. Here the CDR3 reads CASSGDAGTGEAGEQFF. CDR3 nucleotide sequence: TGTGCCAGCAGCGGAGACGCCGGGACAGGGGAAGCAGGTGAGCAGTTCTTC.

V usage is TRBV20-1 and J usage is TRBJ2-7; D is ambiguous. Trimming removed 3 bases from V and 7 bases from J, with 7 bases in between. The CDR3 is 10 amino acids. Germline CDR1 DFQATT, CDR2 SNEGSKA (reference sequence). CDR3 DNA: TGCAGTGCTAGTCCTCGGGAGCAGTACTTC. Its protein product is CSASPREQYF.

The chain uses TRBV15 and TRBJ2-1; TRBD2 matches 12 bases. Per the germline V gene, CDR1 is LNHNV and CDR2 is YYDKDF (reference sequence). Germline trimming cut 1 base from V and 7 bases from J; bases unmatched to any gene: 2. The CDR3 contains 15 residues. CDR3 nucleotide sequence: TGTGCCACCAGCAGAGTACTAGCGGGAGGTAATGAGCAGTTCTTC. This sequence encodes CATSRVLAGGNEQFF.

This sequence joins TRBV7-9 and TRBJ2-7, with TRBD2 matching over 9 bases. This CDR3 spans 13 amino acids. Trimming at V came to 6 bases and at J to 13 bases, leaving 13 bases not matched to a gene. From germline, CDR1 is SEHNR and CDR2 FQNEAQ (reference sequence). CDR3 DNA: TGTGCCAGCAGGGGCGATGTCGGCGGGAGGGCTTACTTC. It codes for CASRGDVGGRAYF.

V gene TRBV10-3 combines with J gene TRBJ1-1, with 10 bases lining up with TRBD1. The CDR3 length is 15 residues. CDR1 and CDR2 from the germline V gene are ENHRY and SYGVKD. J was trimmed by 2 bases and V by 6 bases; bases with no gene match: 6. The CDR3 DNA sequence: TGTGCCATCAGAGCCGGGACAGGGGTAAACACTGAAGCTTTCTTT. It translates to CAIRAGTGVNTEAFF.

The chain links TRBV15 to TRBJ1-1, with D perhaps matching TRBD1 (5 bases). The CDR3 loop spans 16 amino acids. V was trimmed by 3 bases and J by 5 bases, leaving 19 bases between them. From germline, CDR1 is LNHNV and CDR2 YYDKDF (reference sequence). The CDR3 sequence is CATSSPPLMGRTEAFF. The CDR3, as DNA: TGTGCCACCAGCAGCCCGCCCCTAATGGGACGAACTGAAGCTTTCTTT.

The J gene is TRBJ2-2, the V gene TRBV7-9; D ambiguous. The V gene's germline CDR1 is SEHNR and CDR2 FQNEAQ (reference sequence). Trimming pared 7 bases from V and 0 bases from J, leaving 12 bases between. There are 15 residues in the CDR3. CDR3 DNA: TGTGCCAGCATCCAGTCCCAAACGAACACCGGGGAGCTGTTTTTT. It translates to CASIQSQTNTGELFF.

The V call is TRBV29-1, the J call TRBJ2-7; 8 bases match TRBD1. Germline CDR1 and CDR2: SQVTM and ANQGSEA. The CDR3 spans 14 residues. The junction had 10 bases not matched to a gene; V was cut back by 4 bases and J by 5 bases. The CDR3 loop is CSVVTGGKSNEQYF. The CDR3 bases are TGCAGCGTTGTAACAGGGGGAAAGAGCAACGAGCAGTACTTC.

This chain links TRBV5-1 with TRBJ2-1; 7 bases fit TRBD2. Losses at the gene ends were 5 bases for V and 10 bases for J; bases not matched to a gene: 9. This CDR3 contains 13 residues. Germline V gene sequence: CDR1 SGHRS, CDR2 YFSETQ. The CDR3 DNA follows: TGCGCCAGCAGGGACCCAGCGGGAAGGGAGCAGTTCTTC. Translated, it gives CASRDPAGREQFF.

Only a few counts were recorded for this clone. The chain couples TRBV5-4 to TRBJ2-7, with 10 bases lining up with TRBD2. This CDR3 region has 15 residues. Per the germline V gene, CDR1 is SGHNT and CDR2 is YYREEE (reference sequence). Trimming removed 5 bases from V and 4 bases from J; junction bases left unmatched: 9. The CDR3 spells CASSNPSGSVYEQYF. CDR3 bases: TGTGCCAGCAGTAATCCTAGCGGGAGCGTATACGAGCAGTACTTC.

This clone was recorded once. The chain is built from TRBV10-2 and TRBJ2-5; TRBD1 is a possible D gene (6 bases). Germline CDR1 is WSHSY and CDR2 is SAAADI. V dropped 6 bases and J dropped 2 bases, with 19 bases sitting between them. The CDR3 consists of 16 residues. This CDR3 is CASRRDLGTPQETQYF. CDR3 bases: TGCGCCAGCAGGAGGGACCTCGGGACACCGCAAGAGACCCAGTACTTC.

The chain employs TRBV5-1 and TRBJ1-6, with TRBD1 matching over 7 bases. Germline values: CDR1 SGHRS, CDR2 YFSETQ. V was pared by 4 bases and J by 9 bases, with 10 bases of the junction left unmatched. This CDR3 has 15 residues. The CDR3 region is CASSPGTETSSPLHF. The CDR3 DNA sequence: TGCGCCAGCAGCCCTGGGACAGAAACTAGTTCACCCCTCCACTTT.